The 26 T cell receptor beta chains presented below share a single source sample, sequenced in a study of CD8+CD57+ T cells in acquired aplastic anemia. Patients selected for sequencing had displayed CD8+CD57+ cell expansion by flow cytometry. TCR beta VDJ and CDR3 were profiled, and genomic DNA was the template. TCRdb re-derived calls from the reads in MiXCR, one entry per CDR3 protein. The table records around 200,000 distinct CDR3 sequences, about 50% of them present only once. The sequenced material came from sorted CD4+, CD8+, or CD8+CD57+ T cells (not recorded which) from PBMCs. The receptor source for this set is a human donor with aplastic anemia.

The count of this clonotype is one. The rearrangement joins TRBV20-1 to TRBJ1-1; maybe TRBD1 (6 bases). Per the germline V gene, CDR1 is DFQATT and CDR2 is SNEGSKA (reference sequence). The CDR3 has 12 residues. The DNA for the CDR3 is TGCAGCTCCAGGGGTAGGGACACTGAAGCTTTCTTT. Its translation: CSSRGRDTEAFF.

This clonotype was observed a few times. This chain joins TRBV5-6 and TRBJ1-4; maybe TRBD1 (5 bases). Germline V gives CDR1 SGHDT, CDR2 YYEEEE. V was cut by 0 bases and J by 0 bases, with 12 bases left in between. The CDR3 spans 17 residues. The CDR3 is CASSLGAGRATNEKLFF. CDR3 bases: TGTGCCAGCAGCTTGGGCGCAGGGCGGGCAACTAATGAAAAACTGTTTTTT.

This chain connects TRBV10-3 to TRBJ1-5; 8 nucleotides match TRBD1. Looked up from germline, CDR1 is ENHRY and CDR2 is SYGVKD. The CDR3 covers 12 residues. The V and J ends lost 9 bases and 4 bases, in that order; junction bases with no gene match: 2. For the CDR3, the DNA is TGTGCCATTGGGACAGGAAATCAGCCCCAGCATTTT. Its translation: CAIGTGNQPQHF.

With respect to this clonotype: Since a much larger clone is just one base distant, this may be a read error. The V call is TRBV6-5, the J call TRBJ1-6; 7 bases match TRBD1. From germline, CDR1 is MNHEY and CDR2 SVGAGI. The CDR3 is 17 residues long. CDR3 sequence reads: CASSYLPGQISNSLLHF. In DNA form, the CDR3 reads TGTGCCAGCAGTTACCTGCCGGGACAGATTAGCAATTCACTCCTCCACTTT.

This clonotype was seen once. The junction departs from the called germline gene at one end, perhaps through a read error. The rearrangement uses TRBV7-2 and TRBJ1-4; the D is unclear. This CDR3 region has 14 residues. The V gene's germline CDR1 is SGHTA and CDR2 FQGNSA. The CDR3 coding sequence is TGTGCCAGCAGTTATCACGCAACTAGTGAAAAACTGTTTTTT. Translation: CASSYHATSEKLFF. Complete variable domain (other parts from reference TRBV7-2 and TRBJ1-4): GAGVSQSPSNKVTEKGKDVELRCDPISGHTALYWYRQSLGQGLEFLIYFQGNSAPDKSGLPSDRFSAERTGGSVSTLTIQRTQQEDSAVYLCASSYHATSEKLFFGSGTQLSVL.

DNA of the CDR3: TGTGCCAGCAGCTTAGGACATGAGTACAATGAGCAGTTCTTC. Translation: CASSLGHEYNEQFF. The J gene is TRBJ2-1, the V gene TRBV11-3; D remains ambiguous. CDR3 length: 14 residues. In germline, CDR1 is SGHNT, CDR2 YENEEA. V was clipped by 1 base and J by 4 bases, with 8 bases between them.

In regard to this clonotype: No conserved phenylalanine or tryptophan is present at the end of the CDR3, so a read error is the likely explanation. J is TRBJ1-5 and V is TRBV7-8; TRBD1 is a possible D gene (5 bases). Germline loops: CDR1 SGHVS, CDR2 FQNEAQ. Trimming removed 5 bases at V and 2 bases at J, with 16 bases between. The CDR3 has 16 residues. CDR3 loop: CASSPTRGEGNQPQHL. In DNA form, the CDR3 reads TGTGCCAGCAGCCCAACCCGGGGGGAGGGCAATCAGCCCCAGCATCTT.

J is TRBJ1-6 and V is TRBV19; D is unresolved. Germline lookup yields CDR1 LNHDA and CDR2 SQIVND (reference sequence). The CDR3 is 14 amino acids. Between the trimmed V and J ends, which lost 1 base and 9 bases, there was a span of 10 bases. Written as DNA, the CDR3 is TGTGCCAGTAGTATAGGTGGCATGGGTTCACCCCTCCACTTT. Residues: CASSIGGMGSPLHF.

This clonotype was counted only a few times. The J gene is TRBJ2-1, the V gene TRBV18; D is possibly TRBD2 (6 bases). Germline-derived CDR1 and CDR2 are KGHSH and LQKENI. The ends were cut back, 1 base at V and 8 bases at J, with 6 bases in the middle. This CDR3 has 12 residues. CDR3 in amino acids: CASSPQRDEQFF. The CDR3 DNA is TGTGCCAGCTCACCACAGCGGGATGAGCAGTTCTTC.

Ten or more counts support this clonotype. The chain recombines TRBV12-3 or TRBV12-4 with TRBJ2-3; D remains unclear. The CDR3 runs to 15 residues. Trimming left V 3 bases short and J 1 base short, with 11 bases between. The CDR3, as DNA: TGTGCCAGCAGTTTTGAGCGTAGAGGCACAGATACGCAGTATTTT. Translating it yields CASSFERRGTDTQYF.

Turning to this clonotype: A single base separates this from a much larger clone, so it may be a read error. The gene calls are TRBV6-1 and TRBJ1-5; 11 nucleotides line up with TRBD1. The CDR3 extends over 15 amino acids. Germline CDR1 and CDR2: MNHNS and SASEGT. The CDR3: CVSRLGTGGEQPQHF. As DNA, the CDR3 is TGTGTCAGCAGGCTCGGGACAGGGGGGGAACAGCCCCAGCATTTT.

This clonotype was observed at least ten times. The chain uses TRBV7-9 and TRBJ2-5; D ambiguous. CDR1 and CDR2 (germline): SEHNR, FQNEAQ (reference sequence). The germline V and J ends were trimmed by 4 bases and 9 bases, with 15 bases remaining between them. The CDR3 length is 13 residues. In nucleotides, the CDR3 is TGTGCCAGCAGCTCCCCCGGCGCAGGTCCCCAGTACTTC. Its protein product is CASSSPGAGPQYF.

CDR3 loop: CASPRQGNSPLHF. CDR3 bases: TGTGCCAGCCCTCGACAGGGGAATTCACCCCTCCACTTT. The chain carries TRBV6-1 and TRBJ1-6; TRBD1 matches at 8 bases. The CDR3 covers 13 residues. Germline trimming cut 8 bases from V and 7 bases from J; bases unmatched to any gene: 4. Germline V gene lookup returns CDR1 MNHNS and CDR2 SASEGT.

The chain has TRBV19 and TRBJ2-7; 7 nucleotides agree with TRBD1. The ends lost 3 bases at V and 3 bases at J; junction bases unmatched: 5. Germline V gives CDR1 LNHDA, CDR2 SQIVND (reference sequence). The CDR3 is 14 residues long. The CDR3 nucleotides read TGTGCCAGTAGTATCGCCTGGGACAGCTACGAGCAGTACTTC. Translating it yields CASSIAWDSYEQYF.

This clonotype was seen a handful of times. The chain employs TRBV25-1 and TRBJ1-6; D gene unclear. CDR1 is MGHDK and CDR2 is SYGVNS in the germline V gene. V was trimmed by 4 bases and J by 0 bases, leaving 7 bases between them. The CDR3 consists of 15 residues. CDR3 sequence: CASSVRSSYNSPLHF. DNA for the CDR3: TGTGCCAGCAGTGTGAGGAGCTCCTATAATTCACCCCTCCACTTT.

This clonotype was observed many times. The rearrangement joins TRBV2 to TRBJ1-1; D unclear. Trimming removed 7 bases at V and 3 bases at J, with 9 bases between. The CDR3 has 12 residues. The germline V gene encodes CDR1 SNHLY and CDR2 FYNNEI. The CDR3 coding sequence is TGTGCCAGCAAAGCGGAGTACACTGAAGCTTTCTTT. Its translation: CASKAEYTEAFF.

The chain couples TRBV19 to TRBJ2-7, with D possibly matching TRBD1 (5 bases). Germline CDR1 is LNHDA and CDR2 is SQIVND (reference sequence). V was clipped by 10 bases and J by 2 bases, with 15 bases between them. The CDR3 is 13 amino acids. The CDR3 bases are TGTGCCACCTCGCCAGGGCTAACCTACGAGCAGTACTTC. It encodes CATSPGLTYEQYF.

This chain uses TRBV24-1 with TRBJ2-2; TRBD1 might be the D (6 bases). Trimming removed 9 bases from V and 7 bases from J, with 11 bases in between. Germline V lookup: CDR1 KGHDR, CDR2 SFDVKD. The CDR3 totals 12 residues. This CDR3 is CATLAGDGELFF. The DNA for the CDR3 is TGTGCCACCCTCGCAGGGGACGGGGAGCTGTTTTTT.

This rearrangement joins TRBV10-3 to TRBJ2-1; 10 bases match TRBD2. The CDR3 consists of 16 residues. CDR1 is ENHRY, CDR2 SYGVKD, per germline. After removal of 4 bases from V and 2 bases from J, the junction contained 5 bases not matched to a gene. The chain's CDR3 is CAISGLAGGAYNEQFF. The CDR3, as DNA: TGTGCCATCAGTGGATTAGCGGGAGGCGCCTACAATGAGCAGTTCTTC.

The chain uses TRBV15 and TRBJ2-4; either TRBD1 or TRBD2 may fit D (5 bases each). The V end lost 0 bases, the J end lost 0 bases, and 12 bases lay between the germline ends. CDR3 length equals 17 residues. CDR1 is LNHNV and CDR2 is YYDKDF in the germline V gene (reference sequence). The CDR3 reads CATSRDITGGAKNIQYF. CDR3 sequence (DNA): TGTGCCACCAGCAGAGATATAACAGGAGGAGCCAAAAACATTCAGTACTTC.

This clonotype was seen only a few times. The J gene is TRBJ2-7, the V gene TRBV2, with D unresolved. There are 11 residues in the CDR3. Deletions cut 6 bases from V and 7 bases from J, with 10 bases between. The germline V gene encodes CDR1 SNHLY and CDR2 FYNNEI. The CDR3, as DNA: TGTGCCAGCAGGCAGAGTGGGGAGCAGTACTTC. Its protein is CASRQSGEQYF.

The V and J genes are TRBV7-9 and TRBJ2-1; D call uncertain. The CDR3 sequence is 13 residues long. V was trimmed by 7 bases and J by 4 bases, leaving 11 bases between them. Germline CDR1 reads SEHNR; CDR2 reads FQNEAQ (reference sequence). CDR3 DNA: TGTGCCAGCACCCCCCCAGGTTACAATGAGCAGTTCTTC. It translates to CASTPPGYNEQFF.

The chain combines TRBV11-2 with TRBJ2-7, with D possibly being TRBD2 (6 bases). The germline V gene encodes CDR1 SGHAT and CDR2 FQNNGV. V lost 6 bases to trimming and J lost 1 base, with 19 bases between them. This CDR3 is 16 amino acids long. The CDR3 DNA reads as TGTGCCAGCAGTCAAGAAGCGGGTGGTGCATCCTACGAGCAGTACTTC. Translation: CASSQEAGGASYEQYF. Variable domain in full (rest from reference TRBV11-2 and TRBJ2-7): EAGVAQSPRYKIIEKRQSVAFWCNPISGHATLYWYQQILGQGPKLLIQFQNNGVVDDSQLPKDRFSAERLKGVDSTLKIQPAKLEDSAVYLCASSQEAGGASYEQYFGPGTRLTVT.

This clonotype was observed many times. The chain is built from TRBV2 and TRBJ1-4, with 9 bases matching TRBD1. The J segment lost 6 bases and the V segment lost 6 bases, leaving 8 bases of the junction unmatched. The CDR3 sequence is 15 residues long. Per the germline V gene, CDR1 is SNHLY and CDR2 is FYNNEI. The CDR3 is CASRQTGQGDEKLFF. CDR3 bases: TGTGCCAGCAGGCAAACGGGACAGGGTGATGAAAAACTGTTTTTT.

This clonotype was seen at least ten times. The J gene is TRBJ2-5, the V gene TRBV5-1; D ambiguous. The CDR3 totals 15 residues. Germline V gene data show CDR1 as SGHRS and CDR2 as YFSETQ. V was pared by 0 bases and J by 2 bases, with 11 bases between. The CDR3 is CASSLGAVGQETQYF. CDR3 in DNA: TGCGCCAGCAGCTTGGGGGCAGTGGGGCAAGAGACCCAGTACTTC.

The rearrangement uses TRBV11-1 and TRBJ2-3; possible D gene TRBD1, 6 bases. This CDR3 is built from 15 residues. V was clipped by 6 bases and J by 0 bases, with 13 bases between them. Germline assignment: CDR1 SGHAT and CDR2 FQDESV (reference sequence). The DNA for the CDR3 is TGTGCCAGCAGGAGGACAGCCGCGAGCACAGATACGCAGTATTTT. Encoded protein: CASRRTAASTDTQYF.